These 30 T cell receptor beta chains came from one sample sequenced in a study of CD8 T cells in Susac syndrome. When the RNA was reverse transcribed, random hexamers were used with an input of roughly 0.45 to 1 ug. TCRdb reprocessed the immunoSEQ multiplex PCR reads via MiXCR and lists one record per CDR3 protein. The sample has 150,000 to 200,000 distinct CDR3 sequences, about 96% seen once. The sample consisted of CD4+ T cells from PBMCs. Every receptor here comes from a human donor with Susac syndrome.

The V gene is TRBV6-2 or TRBV6-3, the J gene TRBJ2-7; perhaps TRBD1 as D (6 bases). Trimming removed 6 bases from V and 1 base from J, with 10 bases in between. This CDR3 region has 13 residues. Germline CDR1 is MNHEY and CDR2 is SVGEGT. The CDR3 is CASRPRGSYEQYV. The CDR3 DNA reads as TGTGCCAGCAGGCCCAGGGGTTCCTACGAGCAGTACGTC.

The rearrangement uses TRBV20-1 and TRBJ2-1; 11 bases agree with TRBD1. The CDR3 consists of 13 residues. The V gene's germline CDR1 is DFQATT and CDR2 SNEGSKA (reference sequence). The V gene end was trimmed by 5 bases and the J gene end by 6 bases; junction bases not matched to a gene: 3. The CDR3 spells CSAPGTGGNEQFF. The CDR3 bases are TGCAGTGCTCCCGGGACAGGGGGCAATGAGCAGTTCTTC.

The rearrangement uses TRBV6-1 and TRBJ2-5; 9 bases fit TRBD1. The ends lost 5 bases at V and 4 bases at J; junction bases unmatched: 11. The germline V gene encodes CDR1 MNHNS and CDR2 SASEGT. CDR3 size: 16 residues. The CDR3 region is CASSPGTGWSGETQYF. CDR3 nucleotide sequence: TGTGCCAGCAGTCCAGGGACAGGGTGGTCCGGAGAGACCCAGTACTTC.

This chain uses TRBV20-1 with TRBJ2-5, with TRBD1 as a possible D gene (6 bases). Deletions cut 5 bases from V and 2 bases from J, with 15 bases between. Germline lookup yields CDR1 DFQATT and CDR2 SNEGSKA (reference sequence). The CDR3 has 14 amino acids. The DNA of the CDR3 is TGCAGTGCTTTAACCGGGACACATCAAGAGACCCAGTACTTC. It codes for CSALTGTHQETQYF.

The rearrangement links TRBV9 to TRBJ1-2; D unresolved. This CDR3 spans 13 amino acids. V dropped 0 bases and J dropped 8 bases, with 11 bases sitting between them. Germline CDR1 SGDLS, CDR2 YYNGEE. This CDR3 is CASSVGPSGGYTF. The DNA of the CDR3 is TGTGCCAGCAGCGTAGGGCCGTCGGGGGGCTACACCTTC.

The rearrangement joins TRBV4-3 to TRBJ2-2, with 7 bases that match TRBD1. In germline, CDR1 is LGHNA, CDR2 YSLEER. The CDR3 runs 13 residues. Losses at the gene ends were 5 bases for V and 6 bases for J; bases not matched to a gene: 3. The CDR3 sequence is CASSRGQAGELFF. The CDR3 DNA follows: TGCGCCAGCAGCAGGGGGCAGGCCGGGGAGCTGTTTTTT.

The chain links TRBV28 to TRBJ1-5; D remains ambiguous. CDR3 length equals 14 residues. Trimming removed 6 bases at V and 0 bases at J, with 9 bases between. Germline CDR1 and CDR2: MDHEN and SYDVKM. As DNA, the CDR3 is TGTGCCAGCAGGAGGTGGGGTAGCAATCAGCCCCAGCATTTT. It yields the protein CASRRWGSNQPQHF.

The CDR3 loop is CASSYSGGTYEQYF. The DNA for the CDR3 is TGTGCCAGCAGTTACTCGGGGGGGACCTACGAGCAGTACTTC. The chain couples TRBV6-5 to TRBJ2-7; 7 nucleotides match TRBD2. The V gene's germline CDR1 is MNHEY and CDR2 SVGAGI. The V gene end was trimmed by 0 bases and the J gene end by 2 bases; junction bases not matched to a gene: 1. The CDR3 is 14 amino acids.

The chain is built from TRBV20-1 and TRBJ2-4; the D is unclear. V lost 6 bases, J lost 1 base, and 16 bases lay in between. Germline loops: CDR1 DFQATT, CDR2 SNEGSKA (reference sequence). The CDR3 loop spans 15 amino acids. Here the CDR3 DNA reads TGCAGTGCCCTGCCGTTAAGTTTGGCCAAAAACATTCAGTACTTC. Its protein product is CSALPLSLAKNIQYF.

This sequence joins TRBV13 and TRBJ1-4; TRBD1 is a possible D gene (6 bases). The CDR3 runs 12 residues. V was clipped by 5 bases and J by 13 bases, with 14 bases between them. Germline CDR1 reads PRHDT; CDR2 reads FYEKMQ (reference sequence). CDR3 sequence reads: CASSRGGQRLFF. CDR3 sequence (DNA): TGTGCCAGCAGCCGGGGGGGCCAACGACTGTTTTTT.

This clonotype was detected only once. The gene calls are TRBV24-1 and TRBJ2-2; 10 bases agree with TRBD1. The CDR3 totals 18 residues. Germline-derived CDR1 and CDR2 are KGHDR and SFDVKD. V shed 3 bases, J shed 2 bases, and the junction held 8 bases outside the gene matches. CDR3 residues: CATSDRDRGRVNTGELFF. For the CDR3, the DNA is TGTGCCACCAGTGATAGGGACAGGGGACGGGTCAACACCGGGGAGCTGTTTTTT.

This sequence joins TRBV30 and TRBJ2-6, with a tentative D call TRBD1 (5 bases). CDR3 length equals 17 residues. Trimming left V 2 bases short and J 4 bases short, with 18 bases between. The germline V gene has CDR1 GTSNPN and CDR2 SVGIG (reference sequence). Here the CDR3 reads CAWSQTLGESGANVLTF. The CDR3 DNA reads as TGTGCCTGGAGTCAGACTCTAGGGGAATCGGGGGCCAACGTCCTGACTTTC. Filled out from reference TRBV30 and TRBJ2-6, the complete variable domain reads SQTIHQWPATLVQPVGSPLSLECTVEGTSNPNLYWYRQAAGRGLQLLFYSVGIGQISSEVPQNLSASRPQDRQFILSSKKLLLSDSGFYLCAWSQTLGESGANVLTFGAGSRLTVL.

V usage is TRBV5-4 and J usage is TRBJ2-2; a weak D match, TRBD1 (6 bases). CDR3 length: 16 amino acids. The V end lost 5 bases, the J end lost 4 bases, and 18 bases lay between the germline ends. Germline V gives CDR1 SGHNT, CDR2 YYREEE (reference sequence). Written as DNA, the CDR3 is TGTGCCAGCAGTCGTAACACAGGGTCGGGCACCGGGGAGCTGTTTTTT. This codes for CASSRNTGSGTGELFF.

The rearrangement joins TRBV28 to TRBJ2-7; no definite D call. Trimming took 7 bases from V and 0 from J, leaving 10 bases between them. Germline CDR1 reads MDHEN; CDR2 reads SYDVKM. The CDR3 runs to 13 residues. The CDR3 DNA reads TGTGCCAGCATCTCGGCCAACTCCTACGAGCAGTACTTC. It is translated as CASISANSYEQYF.

This rearrangement joins TRBV7-9 to TRBJ2-3; no firm D call. V was trimmed by 6 bases and J by 2 bases, leaving 6 bases between them. The CDR3 runs to 12 residues. CDR1 and CDR2 (germline): SEHNR, FQNEAQ (reference sequence). CDR3 sequence reads: CASRPDTDTQYF. For the CDR3, the DNA is TGTGCCAGCAGGCCAGACACAGATACGCAGTATTTT.

The V and J genes are TRBV2 and TRBJ2-7, with D possibly being TRBD1 or TRBD2 (5 bases each). V gave up 1 base and J gave up 4 bases, with 11 bases separating them. This CDR3 contains 14 residues. The V gene's germline CDR1 is SNHLY and CDR2 FYNNEI. The CDR3 sequence: CASSEESGGYEQYF. Here the CDR3 DNA reads TGTGCCAGCAGTGAAGAGTCTGGGGGTTACGAGCAGTACTTC.

The chain has TRBV4-1 and TRBJ1-1, with D unresolved. Per the germline V gene, CDR1 is MGHRA and CDR2 is YSYEKL. The CDR3 loop spans 15 amino acids. The germline V and J ends were trimmed by 1 base and 3 bases, with 12 bases remaining between them. CDR3 loop: CASSQVDRRDTEAFF. The CDR3 DNA reads as TGCGCCAGCAGCCAAGTCGACCGTCGGGACACTGAAGCTTTCTTT.

The V call is TRBV5-4, the J call TRBJ2-2; the match to TRBD1 covers 7 bases. This CDR3 contains 16 residues. Germline CDR1 SGHNT, CDR2 YYREEE (reference sequence). Trimming at V came to 4 bases and at J to 2 bases, leaving 8 bases not matched to a gene. CDR3 sequence (DNA): TGTGCCAGCAGCCGGTCCGGGACAGTAAACACCGGGGAGCTGTTTTTT. This translates into CASSRSGTVNTGELFF.

This rearrangement joins TRBV5-1 to TRBJ2-2; D perhaps matches TRBD1 (7 bases). V was shortened by 4 bases and J by 7 bases, with 17 bases between the two germline ends. This CDR3 is built from 15 residues. The germline V gene has CDR1 SGHRS and CDR2 YFSETQ. The CDR3 loop reads CASSQRQGLGGELFF. CDR3 DNA: TGCGCCAGCAGCCAACGACAGGGACTGGGCGGGGAGCTGTTTTTT.

V and J are TRBV11-2 and TRBJ1-5, with unresolved D. Germline lookup yields CDR1 SGHAT and CDR2 FQNNGV. V lost 4 bases to trimming and J lost 6 bases, with 10 bases between them. The CDR3 is 13 residues long. CDR3: CASSWEVAQPQHF. Here the CDR3 DNA reads TGTGCCAGCAGCTGGGAGGTCGCTCAGCCCCAGCATTTT. The entire variable domain, with the rest obtained from reference TRBV11-2 and TRBJ1-5, is as follows: EAGVAQSPRYKIIEKRQSVAFWCNPISGHATLYWYQQILGQGPKLLIQFQNNGVVDDSQLPKDRFSAERLKGVDSTLKIQPAKLEDSAVYLCASSWEVAQPQHFGDGTRLSIL.

The chain joins TRBV21-1 to TRBJ2-1; TRBD1 is the table's D call and was not checked against the DNA. TRBV21-1 constitutes a pseudogene. There are 13 residues in the CDR3. Here the CDR3 DNA reads TGTGCCAGCAGCAATCGTTCAGGGGATGAGCAGTTCTTC. Its protein is CASSNRSGDEQFF.

The rearrangement uses TRBV10-3 and TRBJ1-1; D uncertain. The V end was cut by 7 bases, the J end by 1 base, with 10 bases between. This CDR3 comprises 13 residues. Per germline, CDR1 ENHRY and CDR2 SYGVKD. CDR3 amino acids: CAITQTSNTEAFF. In DNA form, the CDR3 reads TGTGCCATCACGCAGACTTCGAACACTGAAGCTTTCTTT.

The genes are TRBV30 and TRBJ2-1, with 13 bases that match TRBD2. Germline CDR1 and CDR2: GTSNPN and SVGIG (reference sequence). V dropped 4 bases and J dropped 4; count of bases not matched to a gene: 10. This CDR3 spans 17 amino acids. CDR3 amino acids: CAWKAELAGGPYNEQFF. CDR3 sequence (DNA): TGTGCCTGGAAAGCGGAACTAGCGGGAGGGCCGTACAATGAGCAGTTCTTC.

J is TRBJ1-5 and V is TRBV28; D may be TRBD1 (6 bases). CDR1 is MDHEN and CDR2 is SYDVKM in the germline V gene. CDR3 size: 13 residues. Trimming shortened V by 4 bases and J by 15 bases, and 19 bases separated the two germline ends. In DNA, the CDR3 is TGTGCCAGCAGTTCATTCCGGGACACCAACCGGCATTTT. Residues: CASSSFRDTNRHF.

J is TRBJ1-2 and V is TRBV6-1; D unresolved. The V end lost 4 bases, the J end lost 8 bases, and 11 bases lay between the germline ends. Germline V gives CDR1 MNHNS, CDR2 SASEGT. The CDR3 is 12 amino acids. The CDR3 bases are TGTGCCAGCAGTGTCACGGGTTGGGGCTACACCTTC. Translation gives CASSVTGWGYTF.

The rearrangement uses TRBV5-4 and TRBJ2-7; TRBD1 or TRBD2 may be the D gene (5 bases each). Germline V lookup: CDR1 SGHNT, CDR2 YYREEE (reference sequence). The length of the CDR3 is 13 residues. The germline V and J ends were trimmed by 4 bases and 6 bases, with 14 bases remaining between them. The CDR3 region is CASSEGRRSEQYV. The CDR3 DNA follows: TGTGCCAGCAGCGAGGGGCGGCGGTCCGAGCAGTACGTC.

The rearrangement joins TRBV20-1 to TRBJ2-7; D is ambiguous. Deletions cut 4 bases from V and 4 bases from J, with 11 bases between. The CDR3 totals 12 residues. Germline CDR1 and CDR2: DFQATT and SNEGSKA (reference sequence). The DNA of the CDR3 is TGCAGTGCTACAGGTTTGGGGTACGAGCAGTACTTC. Protein: CSATGLGYEQYF.

About this clonotype: One end of the junction is discordant with germline, which a read error may explain. This chain links TRBV27 with TRBJ2-2, with D tentatively TRBD2 (5 bases). This CDR3 is 15 amino acids long. From germline, CDR1 is MNHEY and CDR2 SMNVEV (reference sequence). The DNA of the CDR3 is TGTGCCAGCAGTTTGTGGCCCCAGCGGACCGGGGAGCTCTTTTTT. Its translation: CASSLWPQRTGELFF.

This chain uses TRBV29-1 with TRBJ1-2; TRBD1 matches at 9 bases. Germline V gene lookup returns CDR1 SQVTM and CDR2 ANQGSEA. This CDR3 contains 13 residues. Trimming at V came to 4 bases and at J to 2 bases, leaving 2 bases not matched to a gene. The CDR3 loop is CSVGTGANYGYTF. The CDR3 DNA sequence: TGCAGCGTTGGGACAGGGGCAAACTATGGCTACACCTTC.

The chain combines TRBV7-2 with TRBJ1-2; D unclear. Trimming removed 5 bases from V and 6 bases from J, with 10 bases in between. Germline lookup yields CDR1 SGHTA and CDR2 FQGNSA. This CDR3 is 12 amino acids long. For the CDR3, the DNA is TGTGCCAGCAGCCTCGGGTGGGATGGCTACACCTTC. Translation gives CASSLGWDGYTF.